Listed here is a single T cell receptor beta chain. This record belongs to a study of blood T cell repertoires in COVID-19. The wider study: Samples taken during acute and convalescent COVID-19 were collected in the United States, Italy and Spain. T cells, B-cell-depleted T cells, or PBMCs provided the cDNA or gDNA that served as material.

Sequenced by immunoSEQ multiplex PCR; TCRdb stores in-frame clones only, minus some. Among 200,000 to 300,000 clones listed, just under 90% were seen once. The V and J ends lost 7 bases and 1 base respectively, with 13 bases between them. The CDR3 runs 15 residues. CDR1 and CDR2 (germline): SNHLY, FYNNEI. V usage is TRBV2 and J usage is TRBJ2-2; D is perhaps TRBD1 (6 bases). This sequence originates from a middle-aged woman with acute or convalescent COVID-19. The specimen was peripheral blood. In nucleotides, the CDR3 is TGTGCCAGCAAAATAGACAGGAGGAACACCGGGGAGCTGTTTTTT. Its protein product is CASKIDRRNTGELFF.